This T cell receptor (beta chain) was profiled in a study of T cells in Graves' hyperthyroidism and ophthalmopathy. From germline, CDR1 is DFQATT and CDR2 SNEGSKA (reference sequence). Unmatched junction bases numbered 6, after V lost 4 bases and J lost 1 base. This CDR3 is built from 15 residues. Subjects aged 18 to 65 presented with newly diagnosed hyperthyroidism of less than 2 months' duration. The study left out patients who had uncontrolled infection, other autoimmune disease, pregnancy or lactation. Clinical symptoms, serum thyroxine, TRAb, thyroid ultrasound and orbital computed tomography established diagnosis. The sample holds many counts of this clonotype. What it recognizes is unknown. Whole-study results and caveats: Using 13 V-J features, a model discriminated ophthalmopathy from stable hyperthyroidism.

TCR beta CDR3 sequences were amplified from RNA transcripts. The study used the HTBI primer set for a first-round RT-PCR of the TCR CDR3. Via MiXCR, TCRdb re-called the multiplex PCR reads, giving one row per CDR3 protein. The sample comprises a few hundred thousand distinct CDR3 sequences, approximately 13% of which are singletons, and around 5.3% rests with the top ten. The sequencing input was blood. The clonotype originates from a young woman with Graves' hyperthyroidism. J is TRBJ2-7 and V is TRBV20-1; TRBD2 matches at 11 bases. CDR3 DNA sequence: TGCAGTGCTATCCCTCGACTAGCGGGGTCCTACGAGCAGTACTTC. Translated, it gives CSAIPRLAGSYEQYF.